The 22 T cell receptor beta chains below come from one sample, sequenced in a study of cytomegalovirus exposure and HLA in healthy donors (dated by TCRdb to about 2017). The library was built by means of the immunoSEQ multiplex PCR assay. For the multiplex PCR, a mixture combining 60 forward primers for TCR Vbeta segments and 13 reverse primers for TCR Jbeta segments was used. What TCRdb holds here is the immuneACCESS table cut down to in-frame rearrangements. Part of the clones is not present; checked against another copy, under half of the missing clones reflect an unresolved V gene, and the others are unexplained. The sample data list some 180,000 clones, and about 88% of these were observed just once. The biggest ten clones account for 2.5% to 3% of the sample. Sequencing used PBMCs. These receptors were obtained from a man younger than 40 in good health and CMV-seropositive.

V is TRBV7-2 and J is TRBJ1-1; tentative D call: TRBD1 (5 bases). Trimming removed 0 bases from V and 7 bases from J, with 15 bases in between. This CDR3 has 15 amino acids. CDR1 is SGHTA, CDR2 FQGNSA, per germline. The CDR3 nucleotides read TGTGCCAGCAGCTTAGCCCCCCAGGGAGGGATTGAAGCTTTCTTT. Encoded protein: CASSLAPQGGIEAFF.

As to this clone: Other nucleotide sequences in the sample specify the same CDR3. The CDR3, as DNA: TGTGCCAGCAGTCCCACGGGAGCTAACTATGGCTACACCTTC. Translation: CASSPTGANYGYTF. The chain combines TRBV27 with TRBJ1-2, with D hard to call. CDR1 and CDR2 (germline): MNHEY, SMNVEV (reference sequence). V lost 5 bases, J lost 0 bases, and 10 bases lay in between. CDR3 length: 14 residues.

The CDR3 sequence is CASSMAAYGYTF. The CDR3 nucleotides read TGTGCCAGCAGTATGGCGGCCTATGGCTACACCTTC. The chain uses TRBV2 and TRBJ1-2; no reliable D call. The V end was cut by 5 bases, the J end by 4 bases, with 8 bases between. The germline gives CDR1 SNHLY, CDR2 FYNNEI. The CDR3 is made up of 12 amino acids.

The genes are TRBV7-6 and TRBJ2-1; TRBD1 is a possible D gene (6 bases). The V and J ends lost 1 base and 8 bases respectively, with 21 bases between them. Per the germline V gene, CDR1 is SGHVS and CDR2 is FNYEAQ. The CDR3 length is 17 residues. The DNA of the CDR3 is TGTGCCAGCAGCTTAGAGGCCACAGGGAGCGTTTGGTATGAGCAGTTCTTC. This translates into CASSLEATGSVWYEQFF.

The chain has TRBV7-8 and TRBJ2-7, with 7 bases that match TRBD2. CDR3 length: 17 amino acids. CDR1 is SGHVS, CDR2 FQNEAQ, per germline. The V gene end was trimmed by 5 bases and the J gene end by 3 bases; junction bases not matched to a gene: 16. CDR3 nucleotides: TGTGCCAGCAGCCACTTTCCGGGGGAGGGCCTTATCTACGAGCAGTACGTC. It encodes CASSHFPGEGLIYEQYV.

J is TRBJ2-7 and V is TRBV4-2, with TRBD2 matching 8 bases. From germline, CDR1 is LGHNA and CDR2 YNFKEQ. Unmatched junction bases numbered 4, after V lost 3 bases and J lost 0 bases. This CDR3 spans 15 amino acids. Here the CDR3 DNA reads TGTGCCAGCAGCCAGGTGACTAGCGTCTCCTACGAGCAGTACTTC. Translating gives CASSQVTSVSYEQYF.

The chain recombines TRBV4-2 with TRBJ1-4, with D possibly TRBD1 on 5 matching bases. Trimming stripped 0 bases from V and 8 bases from J, with 13 bases between. This CDR3 region has 15 residues. CDR1 LGHNA and CDR2 YNFKEQ come from the germline V gene. The DNA for the CDR3 is TGTGCCAGCAGCCAAGAGCAGGGAGGGTACGAAAAACTGTTTTTT. Its protein product is CASSQEQGGYEKLFF.

The chain uses TRBV5-4 and TRBJ2-1; TRBD2 aligns across 7 bases. The junction had 3 bases not matched to a gene; V was cut back by 3 bases and J by 0 bases. The CDR3 loop spans 15 amino acids. Germline-derived CDR1 and CDR2 are SGHNT and YYREEE (reference sequence). CDR3 DNA: TGTGCCAGCAGCTCCCTAGCGGCCTCCTACAATGAGCAGTTCTTC. Protein: CASSSLAASYNEQFF.

This clone appeared a few times. The chain is built from TRBV4-1 and TRBJ1-2; 8 nucleotides agree with TRBD1. Germline V gene sequence: CDR1 MGHRA, CDR2 YSYEKL. There are 14 residues in the CDR3. V lost 2 bases, J lost 6 bases, and 5 bases stayed unmatched. For the CDR3, the DNA is TGCGCCAGCAGCCAACTAGACAGGGGAAATGGCTACACCTTC. The encoded protein is CASSQLDRGNGYTF.

This clone was seen once. One end of the junction varies from germline; a read error may be responsible. This sequence joins TRBV7-9 and TRBJ1-2; tentatively, D is TRBD1 (6 bases). This CDR3 comprises 13 residues. Germline lookup yields CDR1 SEHNR and CDR2 FQNEAQ (reference sequence). The CDR3 spells CASSLDRYYGYTF. In nucleotides, the CDR3 is TGTGCCAGCAGTTTAGACAGGTATTATGGCTACACCTTC.

The chain carries TRBV21-1 and TRBJ1-2; the table names TRBD1, a call not compared with the DNA. TRBV21-1 is described as a pseudogene. CDR3 size: 16 residues. The CDR3 DNA follows: TGTGCCAGCAGCAAAGGGGAAAGGCAGGGTACGGGTGGCTACACCTTC. Encoded protein: CASSKGERQGTGGYTF.

J is TRBJ1-1 and V is TRBV15; D remains ambiguous. Germline V CDR1 and CDR2: LNHNV, YYDKDF (reference sequence). The CDR3 runs 11 residues. Between the trimmed V and J ends, which lost 4 bases and 10 bases, there was a span of 10 bases. CDR3 in DNA: TGTGCCACCAGCATGCTTACTCGAGCTTTCTTT. Its translation is CATSMLTRAFF.

This clone was recorded only once. The chain uses TRBV5-1 and TRBJ2-3, with D perhaps TRBD1 (5 bases). Germline CDR1 SGHRS, CDR2 YFSETQ. The CDR3 contains 14 residues. V gave up 6 bases and J gave up 1 base, with 12 bases separating them. The CDR3 DNA reads TGCGCCAGCACCGCAGGGTTCGGCACAGATACGCAGTATTTT. It codes for CASTAGFGTDTQYF. Based on the CDR3 plus reference TRBV5-1 and TRBJ2-3, the full variable domain is KAGVTQTPRYLIKTRGQQVTLSCSPISGHRSVSWYQQTPGQGLQFLFEYFSETQRNKGNFPGRFSGRQFSNSRSEMNVSTLELGDSALYLCASTAGFGTDTQYFGPGTRLTVL.

This clone was counted once. V gene TRBV6-5 combines with J gene TRBJ1-2; 8 bases match TRBD1. The CDR3 length is 14 residues. The germline V gene has CDR1 MNHEY and CDR2 SVGAGI. The ends lost 6 bases at V and 4 bases at J; junction bases unmatched: 7. CDR3 in DNA: TGTGCCAGCAGCGCCCCGGGACAGGTCTATGGCTACACCTTC. Its protein is CASSAPGQVYGYTF.

The CDR3 region is CASSPLAGVRAGELFF. The CDR3 DNA follows: TGTGCCAGCAGCCCCTTAGCGGGAGTAAGGGCCGGGGAGCTGTTTTTT. The chain combines TRBV11-3 with TRBJ2-2; 9 bases fit TRBD2. The CDR3 is made up of 16 amino acids. Germline values: CDR1 SGHNT, CDR2 YENEEA. Trimming cost V 5 bases and J 6 bases; bases outside gene matches: 10.

This CDR3 reads CASSIDREGRAPNTGELFF. DNA of the CDR3: TGTGCCAGTAGTATAGATCGAGAGGGCCGAGCGCCAAACACCGGGGAGCTGTTTTTT. V and J are TRBV19 and TRBJ2-2, with D perhaps matching TRBD2 (5 bases). Looked up from germline, CDR1 is LNHDA and CDR2 is SQIVND (reference sequence). With 0 bases removed from V and 2 bases from J, the gap between germline ends came to 19 bases. The length of the CDR3 is 19 residues. Full variable domain (rest looked up from reference TRBV19 and TRBJ2-2): DGGITQSPKYLFRKEGQNVTLSCEQNLNHDAMYWYRQDPGQGLRLIYYSQIVNDFQKGDIAEGYSVSREKKESFPLTVTSAQKNPTAFYLCASSIDREGRAPNTGELFFGEGSRLTVL.

This clone showed up just a few times. V and J are TRBV4-2 and TRBJ2-7; the match to TRBD2 covers 11 bases. In germline, CDR1 is LGHNA, CDR2 YNFKEQ. The CDR3 length is 16 residues. Trimming took 1 base from V and 7 from J; bases not matched to a gene: 9. DNA of the CDR3: TGTGCCAGCAGCCAAGTAATAGCGGGAGGGCCAGAGGAGCAGTACTTC. This codes for CASSQVIAGGPEEQYF.

The rearrangement links TRBV12-5 to TRBJ1-4; TRBD1 aligns across 9 bases. This CDR3 is built from 14 residues. Looked up from germline, CDR1 is LGHNT and CDR2 is FRNRAP. The V segment lost 5 bases and the J segment 7 bases; nucleotides outside the gene matches: 5. The CDR3 here is CASGQQGAPEKLFF. The CDR3 DNA follows: TGTGCTAGTGGTCAACAGGGGGCGCCTGAAAAACTGTTTTTT. The variable domain in full, with the rest retrieved from reference TRBV12-5 and TRBJ1-4, is DARVTQTPRHKVTEMGQEVTMRCQPILGHNTVFWYRQTMMQGLELLAYFRNRAPLDDSGMPKDRFSAEMPDATLATLKIQPSEPRDSAVYFCASGQQGAPEKLFFGSGTQLSVL.

The chain joins TRBV18 to TRBJ2-3; D remains unclear. Trimming pared 6 bases from V and 4 bases from J, leaving 11 bases between. The CDR3 consists of 13 residues. Per the germline V gene, CDR1 is KGHSH and CDR2 is LQKENI. The CDR3 nucleotides are TGTGCCAGCTCGCCAGACTTGGCAGATACGCAGTATTTT. Protein sequence: CASSPDLADTQYF.

This clone is a singleton in its sample. The chain couples TRBV6-1 to TRBJ1-2; possible D gene TRBD1, 6 bases. CDR1 and CDR2 (germline): MNHNS, SASEGT. CDR3 length: 14 amino acids. Trimming cost V 5 bases and J 8 bases, with 18 bases left between them. CDR3 protein: CASSPWDTGGGYTF. The CDR3 region has the DNA TGTGCCAGCAGTCCCTGGGACACTGGCGGAGGCTACACCTTC.

The CDR3 region has the DNA TGTGCCAGTAGTACCGGAGGGACAACTAATGAAAAACTGTTTTTT. This sequence encodes CASSTGGTTNEKLFF. This sequence joins TRBV19 and TRBJ1-4; D uncertain. Trimming stripped 4 bases from V and 0 bases from J, with 9 bases between. The CDR3 totals 15 residues. Germline V gives CDR1 LNHDA, CDR2 SQIVND (reference sequence). Full variable domain (outside the CDR3, taken from reference TRBV19 and TRBJ1-4): DGGITQSPKYLFRKEGQNVTLSCEQNLNHDAMYWYRQDPGQGLRLIYYSQIVNDFQKGDIAEGYSVSREKKESFPLTVTSAQKNPTAFYLCASSTGGTTNEKLFFGSGTQLSVL.

The rearrangement uses TRBV7-2 and TRBJ1-1; 7 nucleotides agree with TRBD1. Germline-derived CDR1 and CDR2 are SGHTA and FQGNSA. V lost 5 bases, J lost 12 bases, and 9 bases stayed unmatched. This CDR3 comprises 12 residues. This CDR3 reads CASSPIQGLPFF. CDR3 DNA sequence: TGTGCCAGCAGCCCTATACAGGGGCTGCCTTTCTTT.